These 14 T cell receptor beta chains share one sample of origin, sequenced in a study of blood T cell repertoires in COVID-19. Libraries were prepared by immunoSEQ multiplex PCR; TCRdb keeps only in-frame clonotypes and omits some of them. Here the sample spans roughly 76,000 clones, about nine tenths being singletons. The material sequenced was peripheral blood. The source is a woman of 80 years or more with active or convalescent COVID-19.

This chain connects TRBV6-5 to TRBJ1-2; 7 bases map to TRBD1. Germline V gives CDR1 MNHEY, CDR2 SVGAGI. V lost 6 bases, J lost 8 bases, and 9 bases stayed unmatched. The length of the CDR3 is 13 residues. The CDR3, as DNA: TGTGCCAGCAGATTACAGGGGTCTCGAGGCTACACCTTC. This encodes CASRLQGSRGYTF.

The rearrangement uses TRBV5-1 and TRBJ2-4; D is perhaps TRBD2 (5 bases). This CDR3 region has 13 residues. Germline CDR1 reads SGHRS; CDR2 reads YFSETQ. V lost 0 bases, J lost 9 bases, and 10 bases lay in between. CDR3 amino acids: CASSLDTRVIQYF. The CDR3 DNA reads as TGCGCCAGCAGCTTGGATACTAGGGTCATTCAGTACTTC.

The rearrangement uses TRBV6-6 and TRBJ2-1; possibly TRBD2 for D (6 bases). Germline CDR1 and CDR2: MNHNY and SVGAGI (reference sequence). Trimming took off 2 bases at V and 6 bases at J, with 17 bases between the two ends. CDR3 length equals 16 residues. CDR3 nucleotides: TGTGCCAGCAGTTACCCGGGTGGGACTCGGGCCAATGAGCAGTTCTTC. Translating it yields CASSYPGGTRANEQFF.

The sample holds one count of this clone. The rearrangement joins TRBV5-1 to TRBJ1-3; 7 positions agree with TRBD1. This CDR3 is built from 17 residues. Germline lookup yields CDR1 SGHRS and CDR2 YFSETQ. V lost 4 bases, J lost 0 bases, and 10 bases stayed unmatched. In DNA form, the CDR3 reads TGCGCCAGCAGCCTTTCTTCCGGGACAGCCTCTGGAAACACCATATATTTT. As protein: CASSLSSGTASGNTIYF.

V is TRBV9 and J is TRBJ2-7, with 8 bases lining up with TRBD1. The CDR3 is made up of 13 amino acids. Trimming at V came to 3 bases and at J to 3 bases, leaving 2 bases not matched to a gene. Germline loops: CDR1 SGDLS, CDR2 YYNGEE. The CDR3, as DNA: TGTGCCAGCAGCGCCACAGGGGGCTACGAGCAGTACTTC. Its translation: CASSATGGYEQYF.

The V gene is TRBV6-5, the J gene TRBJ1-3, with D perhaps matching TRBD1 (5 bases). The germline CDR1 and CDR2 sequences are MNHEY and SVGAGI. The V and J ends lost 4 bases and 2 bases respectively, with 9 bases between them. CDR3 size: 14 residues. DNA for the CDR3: TGTGCCAGCAGTTCCACGACAGCTGGAAACACCATATATTTT. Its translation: CASSSTTAGNTIYF.

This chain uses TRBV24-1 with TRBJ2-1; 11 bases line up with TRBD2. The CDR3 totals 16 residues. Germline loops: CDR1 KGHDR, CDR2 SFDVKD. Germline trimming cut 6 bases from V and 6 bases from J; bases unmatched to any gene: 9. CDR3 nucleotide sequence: TGTGCCACCAGTTATACTAGCGGGGGACTAGCCAATGAGCAGTTCTTC. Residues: CATSYTSGGLANEQFF.

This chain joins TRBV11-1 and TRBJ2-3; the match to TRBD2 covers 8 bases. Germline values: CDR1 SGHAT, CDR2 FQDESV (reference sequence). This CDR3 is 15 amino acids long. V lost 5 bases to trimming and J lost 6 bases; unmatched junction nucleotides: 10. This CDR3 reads CASSTALAGFDTQYF. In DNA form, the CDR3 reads TGTGCCAGCAGCACAGCCTTAGCGGGGTTTGATACGCAGTATTTT.

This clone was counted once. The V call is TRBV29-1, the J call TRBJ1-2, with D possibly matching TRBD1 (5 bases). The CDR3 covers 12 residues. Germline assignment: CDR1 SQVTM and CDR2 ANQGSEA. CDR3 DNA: TGCAGTGTATGGGGGGGATGGCATGGCTACACCTTC. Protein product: CSVWGGWHGYTF.

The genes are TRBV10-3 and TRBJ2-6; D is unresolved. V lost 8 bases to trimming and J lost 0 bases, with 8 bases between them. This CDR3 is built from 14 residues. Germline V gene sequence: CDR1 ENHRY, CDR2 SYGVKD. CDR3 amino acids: CAIGSSSGANVLTF. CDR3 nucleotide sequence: TGTGCCATCGGCTCTTCCTCTGGGGCCAACGTCCTGACTTTC.

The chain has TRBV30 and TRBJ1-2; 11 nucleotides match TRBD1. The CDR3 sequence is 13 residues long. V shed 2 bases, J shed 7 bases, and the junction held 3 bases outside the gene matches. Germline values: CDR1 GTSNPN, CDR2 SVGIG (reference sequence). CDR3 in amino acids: CAWSQGTGGGYTF. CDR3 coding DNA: TGTGCCTGGAGTCAGGGGACAGGGGGTGGCTACACCTTC. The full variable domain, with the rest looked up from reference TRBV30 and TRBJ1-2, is SQTIHQWPATLVQPVGSPLSLECTVEGTSNPNLYWYRQAAGRGLQLLFYSVGIGQISSEVPQNLSASRPQDRQFILSSKKLLLSDSGFYLCAWSQGTGGGYTFGSGTRLTVV.

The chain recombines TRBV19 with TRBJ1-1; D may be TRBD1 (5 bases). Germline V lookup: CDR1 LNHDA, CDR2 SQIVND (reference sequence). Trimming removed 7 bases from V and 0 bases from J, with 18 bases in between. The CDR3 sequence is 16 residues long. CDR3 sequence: CASIAGPGQLNTEAFF. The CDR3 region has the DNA TGTGCCAGTATTGCGGGGCCGGGTCAATTGAACACTGAAGCTTTCTTT.

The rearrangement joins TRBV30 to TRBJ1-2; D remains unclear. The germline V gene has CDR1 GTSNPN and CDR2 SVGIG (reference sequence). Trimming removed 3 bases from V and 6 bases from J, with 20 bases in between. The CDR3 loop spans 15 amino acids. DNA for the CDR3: TGTGCCTGGAGCCGGGTAAGGGAGCTACGGCATGGCTACACCTTC. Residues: CAWSRVRELRHGYTF.

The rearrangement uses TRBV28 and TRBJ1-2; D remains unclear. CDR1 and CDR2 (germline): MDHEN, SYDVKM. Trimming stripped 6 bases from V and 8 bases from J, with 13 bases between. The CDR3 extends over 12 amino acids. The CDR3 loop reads CASSTELSGYTF. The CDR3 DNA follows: TGTGCCAGCAGCACCGAATTAAGCGGCTACACCTTC.